This T cell receptor beta chain emerged from a study of T cell changes during pregnancy in multiple sclerosis. Here immunoSEQ multiplex PCR was the method, and the copy in TCRdb shows in-frame clones only, minus some. Here the sample spans tens of thousands of clones, about nine tenths being singletons. The CDR3 consists of 15 residues. V was cut by 8 bases and J by 0 bases, with 14 bases left in between. Germline V gene data show CDR1 as LNHDA and CDR2 as SQIVND (reference sequence). This specimen consisted of CD4+ T cells from peripheral blood mononuclear cells, obtained in the first trimester of pregnancy. The chain has TRBV19 and TRBJ1-3; D is perhaps TRBD1 (5 bases). This TCR came from a female donor with multiple sclerosis, enrolled in a pregnancy study. This CDR3 reads CASALGGISGNTIYF. CDR3 DNA: TGTGCCAGTGCCCTCGGGGGAATCTCTGGAAACACCATATATTTT.